This T cell receptor beta chain was found in a study of spatial heterogeneity in lung cancer. For the study at large: There were 72 donors, all of them untreated patients with early-stage non-small cell lung cancer. Study outcomes and limitations: There were more appearances of ubiquitous expanded tumor TCRs in blood at resection than at follow-up.

The CDR3 runs to 18 residues. V lost 4 bases, J lost 5 bases, and 16 bases stayed unmatched. Time point described: blood at routine non-recurrence follow-up after resection. Whole RNA came from tumor, nontumor lung or frozen PBMC and was sequenced without being sorted. Unique molecular identifiers tagged every individual TCR cDNA molecule. Using its own MiXCR run on the 5' RACE reads, TCRdb lists one record per CDR3 protein. The sample carries around 40,000 distinct CDR3 sequences, about 7.9% recorded once. This clonotype was detected many times. Its antigen is currently unknown. The origin of this receptor is a male donor with early-stage non-small cell lung cancer. The genes are TRBV12-3 or TRBV12-4 and TRBJ2-1; TRBD2 matches at 8 bases. The sample in question was PBMCs, obtained at follow-up. The CDR3 DNA reads as TGTGCCAGCAGTTCCCGACTGATCGGGGGGGCTCTCGACAATGAGCAGTTCTTC. It translates to CASSSRLIGGALDNEQFF.